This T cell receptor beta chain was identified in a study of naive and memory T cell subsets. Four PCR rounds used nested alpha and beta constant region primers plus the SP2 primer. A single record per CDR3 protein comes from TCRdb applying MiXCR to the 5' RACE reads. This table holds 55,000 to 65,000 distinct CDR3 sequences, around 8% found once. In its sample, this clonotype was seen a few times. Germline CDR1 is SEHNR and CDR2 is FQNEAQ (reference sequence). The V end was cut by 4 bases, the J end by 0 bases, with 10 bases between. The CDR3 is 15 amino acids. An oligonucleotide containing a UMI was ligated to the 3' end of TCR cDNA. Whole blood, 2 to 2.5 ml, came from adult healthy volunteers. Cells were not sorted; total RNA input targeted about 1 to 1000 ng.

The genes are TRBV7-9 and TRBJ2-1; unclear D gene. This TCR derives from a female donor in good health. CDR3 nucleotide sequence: TGTGCCAGCAGCTCTACAACTTTCTCCTACAATGAGCAGTTCTTC. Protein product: CASSSTTFSYNEQFF.